This T cell receptor (beta chain) originates from a study of T cells after yellow fever vaccination. Trimming pared 7 bases from V and 1 base from J, leaving 11 bases between. This CDR3 is 13 amino acids long. In making TCR cDNA, 5'RACE template switching added a universal primer site and UMIs to it. In TCRdb, the 5' RACE reads were re-called with MiXCR into one record per CDR3 protein. The sample has approximately 580,000 distinct CDR3 sequences; around 17% are singletons. Of note for this clonotype: Its target is not known.

The study, taken as a whole, reports: Post-booster reappearance was seen for most primary-vaccination clones (around 96% CD4, about 90% CD8). A weaker secondary response peaked on day 5, the primary on day 15. Highly abundant clonotypes carried over from the bulk population could end up in FACS-sorted repertoires as contaminants.

The rearrangement links TRBV12-3 or TRBV12-4 to TRBJ2-7; a weak D match, TRBD2 (6 bases). This material consisted of PBMCs, taken 4 to 6 days after the first yellow fever vaccination. The receptor was isolated from a man aged 18 to 29 who received the YFV17D yellow fever vaccine. The CDR3 reads CASKEGASYEQYF. The CDR3, as DNA: TGTGCCAGCAAGGAGGGAGCTTCCTACGAGCAGTACTTC.